This entry concerns a single TCR beta chain. Repertoires were generated with immunoSEQ multiplex PCR, while TCRdb's copy carries only in-frame clones and drops some. The sample consists of hundreds of thousands of clones, about 88% of them appearing once. The data belong to a study of blood T cell repertoires in COVID-19. CDR3 length: 14 residues. CDR1 and CDR2 (germline): MNHEY, SVGAGI. V shed 5 bases and J shed 1 base, with 11 bases lying between them. The receptor comes from a man aged 60 to 69 who had recovered from COVID-19. The chain carries TRBV6-5 and TRBJ1-1; TRBD1 might be the D (6 bases). Sequencing input: PBMCs or T cells enriched from blood (not recorded which). The CDR3 sequence is CASSPSTGNTEAFF. Here the CDR3 DNA reads TGTGCCAGCAGTCCCTCGACAGGGAACACTGAAGCTTTCTTT.